Below, 32 T cell receptor beta chains from the same sample are listed, as sequenced in a study of T cells in Graves' hyperthyroidism and ophthalmopathy. Using RNA transcripts as the source, TCR beta CDR3 regions were amplified. The HTBI set primed first-round TCR CDR3 RT-PCR. TCRdb itself ran the multiplex PCR reads through MiXCR, one entry per CDR3 protein. Seen here are a few hundred thousand distinct CDR3 sequences, around 15% observed once, and the top ten hold more than 3%. The sequenced sample consisted of blood. Receptors originate from a woman in her thirties or forties with Graves' ophthalmopathy.

This clonotype occurred a few times. CDR3 sequence: CASSSRLAGMITGELFF. For the CDR3, the DNA is TGTGCCAGTAGTTCTCGACTAGCGGGGATGATCACCGGGGAGCTGTTTTTT. V and J are TRBV19 and TRBJ2-2; 11 bases agree with TRBD2. Germline-derived CDR1 and CDR2 are LNHDA and SQIVND (reference sequence). V was pared by 5 bases and J by 4 bases, with 9 bases of the junction left unmatched. This CDR3 has 17 amino acids. Filled out from reference TRBV19 and TRBJ2-2, the complete variable domain reads DGGITQSPKYLFRKEGQNVTLSCEQNLNHDAMYWYRQDPGQGLRLIYYSQIVNDFQKGDIAEGYSVSREKKESFPLTVTSAQKNPTAFYLCASSSRLAGMITGELFFGEGSRLTVL.

V usage is TRBV6-9 and J usage is TRBJ2-1; TRBD1 agrees at 9 bases. Trimming removed 4 bases from V and 4 bases from J; junction bases left unmatched: 8. Germline values: CDR1 MNHGY, CDR2 SVAAGI. The CDR3 covers 16 residues. CDR3 protein: CASSFAGTGSYNEQFF. Here the CDR3 DNA reads TGTGCCAGCAGTTTCGCCGGGACAGGGTCGTACAATGAGCAGTTCTTC.

This clonotype appeared a few times. CDR3 coding DNA: TGTGCCAGCAGCCCTGCTGGAGGGACCGCGTCCTACGAGCAGTACTTC. Protein: CASSPAGGTASYEQYF. The genes are TRBV9 and TRBJ2-7, with TRBD2 as a possible D gene (6 bases). Germline assignment: CDR1 SGDLS and CDR2 YYNGEE. V lost 4 bases to trimming and J lost 1 base, with 18 bases between them. CDR3 length equals 16 residues.

The chain couples TRBV20-1 to TRBJ2-7, with 7 bases matching TRBD1. V dropped 6 bases and J dropped 0; count of bases not matched to a gene: 11. Germline V lookup: CDR1 DFQATT, CDR2 SNEGSKA (reference sequence). The CDR3 runs 15 residues. The CDR3 DNA reads as TGCAGTGCCCACCCCCAGGGACAGAGCTCCTACGAGCAGTACTTC. Protein: CSAHPQGQSSYEQYF.

In this sample, this clonotype turned up once. The gene calls are TRBV5-4 and TRBJ2-4; D not resolved. The CDR3 has 15 amino acids. The germline V gene encodes CDR1 SGHNT and CDR2 YYREEE (reference sequence). The V end was cut by 2 bases, the J end by 3 bases, with 12 bases between. The CDR3 region is CASSFYPEDKNIQYF. The CDR3 DNA is TGTGCCAGCAGCTTCTACCCTGAGGACAAAAACATTCAGTACTTC.

CDR3 bases: TGCAGTGCGCCCGGGACTAGCGGCTCCGAGCAGTACTTC. This translates into CSAPGTSGSEQYF. V usage is TRBV20-1 and J usage is TRBJ2-7, with 11 bases aligning to TRBD2. CDR1 is DFQATT, CDR2 SNEGSKA, per germline (reference sequence). The CDR3 has 13 amino acids. The V gene end was trimmed by 6 bases and the J gene end by 6 bases; junction bases not matched to a gene: 7.

This clonotype was counted a few times. J is TRBJ2-1 and V is TRBV19; a possible D gene is TRBD2 (6 bases). There are 14 residues in the CDR3. V was pared by 7 bases and J by 6 bases, with 16 bases between. Germline assignment: CDR1 LNHDA and CDR2 SQIVND (reference sequence). CDR3 sequence: CASTRRGLLNEQFF. The CDR3 nucleotides read TGTGCCAGTACCCGGCGGGGCCTCCTCAATGAGCAGTTCTTC.

There are many counts of this clonotype. J is TRBJ2-3 and V is TRBV2; 7 bases agree with TRBD2. Germline trimming cut 8 bases from V and 2 bases from J; bases unmatched to any gene: 10. The CDR3 consists of 15 residues. Germline V CDR1 and CDR2: SNHLY, FYNNEI. CDR3 amino acids: CASSPGLIVTDTQYF. Here the CDR3 DNA reads TGTGCCAGCTCACCGGGACTAATAGTCACAGATACGCAGTATTTT.

The sample holds a few counts of this clonotype. The chain employs TRBV29-1 and TRBJ2-6; the match to TRBD1 covers 9 bases. The length of the CDR3 is 16 residues. Unmatched junction bases numbered 6, after V lost 6 bases and J lost 0 bases. The germline CDR1 and CDR2 sequences are SQVTM and ANQGSEA. The CDR3 reads CSVKTGGSSGANVLTF. As DNA, the CDR3 is TGCAGCGTGAAGACAGGGGGGTCCTCTGGGGCCAACGTCCTGACTTTC.

This clonotype was counted many times. The rearrangement links TRBV5-1 to TRBJ1-1; D call uncertain. Germline V gene data show CDR1 as SGHRS and CDR2 as YFSETQ. The CDR3 length is 14 residues. V lost 1 base and J 2 bases, leaving 9 bases between the germline ends. The CDR3 DNA reads TGCGCCAGCAGCTTGTTAACAGCCAACACTGAAGCTTTCTTT. Residues: CASSLLTANTEAFF.

The J gene is TRBJ2-6, the V gene TRBV5-1; TRBD2 agrees at 9 bases. After removal of 0 bases from V and 3 bases from J, the junction contained 7 bases not matched to a gene. CDR3 length: 18 amino acids. CDR1 and CDR2 from the germline V gene are SGHRS and YFSETQ. The CDR3 here is CASSLDDSGRGGANVLTF. The CDR3 DNA is TGCGCCAGCAGCTTGGATGATAGCGGGAGAGGTGGGGCCAACGTCCTGACTTTC.

This clonotype came up a few times. The chain has TRBV2 and TRBJ1-6; TRBD1 is a possible D gene (5 bases). Per the germline V gene, CDR1 is SNHLY and CDR2 is FYNNEI. V lost 6 bases and J lost 7, with 13 bases in between. The CDR3 totals 14 residues. CDR3 DNA: TGTGCCAGCAGGAGCCAAGGGGTCAATTCACCCCTCCACTTT. Residues: CASRSQGVNSPLHF.

The rearrangement uses TRBV29-1 and TRBJ2-7, with D tentatively TRBD2 (6 bases). Deletions cut 3 bases from V and 7 bases from J, with 16 bases between. The germline CDR1 and CDR2 sequences are SQVTM and ANQGSEA. The CDR3 has 13 amino acids. The CDR3 loop is CSVDGLRMGEQYF. DNA for the CDR3: TGCAGCGTTGACGGACTAAGAATGGGGGAGCAGTACTTC.

This clonotype was observed at least ten times. The CDR3 nucleotides read TGTGCCAGCAGCCAACAGAGCCAAGAGACCCAGTACTTC. It encodes CASSQQSQETQYF. The genes are TRBV3-1 and TRBJ2-5; D unclear. Trimming pared 2 bases from V and 1 base from J, leaving 5 bases between. The CDR3 is made up of 13 amino acids. The germline CDR1 and CDR2 sequences are LGHDT and YNNKEL (reference sequence).

This clonotype turned up a few times. This clone may be a read error of a much larger clone one base away. The chain uses TRBV20-1 and TRBJ2-7, with 7 bases that match TRBD2. Trimming at V came to 5 bases and at J to 3 bases, leaving 7 bases not matched to a gene. This CDR3 is 13 amino acids long. The germline CDR1 and CDR2 sequences are DFQATT and SNEGSKA (reference sequence). CDR3 in amino acids: CSAGLLADYEQYF. The CDR3 DNA reads as TGCAGTGCTGGTCTTCTAGCGGACTACGAGCAGTACTTC.

In its sample, this clonotype was seen many times. The chain employs TRBV29-1 and TRBJ2-5; 10 nucleotides match TRBD2. The CDR3 loop spans 13 amino acids. Germline V gene sequence: CDR1 SQVTM, CDR2 ANQGSEA. V shed 5 bases, J shed 3 bases, and the junction held 3 bases outside the gene matches. The CDR3 nucleotides read TGCAGCGTTCGGCTAGCGGGAGAAGAGACCCAGTACTTC. Its protein is CSVRLAGEETQYF.

In this sample, this clonotype turned up a few times. The chain links TRBV7-2 to TRBJ2-1; maybe TRBD1 (6 bases). V lost 8 bases and J lost 6, with 17 bases in between. The CDR3 loop spans 14 amino acids. CDR1 and CDR2 from the germline V gene are SGHTA and FQGNSA. CDR3 DNA sequence: TGTGCCAGCCAGGGGCAGCCAAGTAGCAATGAGCAGTTCTTC. This encodes CASQGQPSSNEQFF. Full variable domain (rest looked up from reference TRBV7-2 and TRBJ2-1): GAGVSQSPSNKVTEKGKDVELRCDPISGHTALYWYRQSLGQGLEFLIYFQGNSAPDKSGLPSDRFSAERTGGSVSTLTIQRTQQEDSAVYLCASQGQPSSNEQFFGPGTRLTVL.

The CDR3 coding sequence is TGTGCCAGCAGTTTAGGTATGGTACCCTACGAGCAGTACTTC. Protein sequence: CASSLGMVPYEQYF. The chain is built from TRBV28 and TRBJ2-7; D is ambiguous. The CDR3 is 14 residues long. The V gene lost 2 bases and the J gene lost 2 bases, with 10 bases spanning the gap. Germline CDR1 and CDR2: MDHEN and SYDVKM.

This clonotype was counted at least ten times. V gene TRBV5-1 combines with J gene TRBJ2-7, with 9 positions matching TRBD2. Germline loops: CDR1 SGHRS, CDR2 YFSETQ. This CDR3 is built from 15 residues. V shed 3 bases and J 0 bases; nucleotides not matched to a gene: 4. The CDR3 coding sequence is TGCGCCAGCAGCTCTGCGGGAGGGCCCTCCTACGAGCAGTACTTC. It is translated as CASSSAGGPSYEQYF.

Ten or more counts support this clonotype. CDR3 coding DNA: TGTGCCAGCAGCTTATGGGCCAACTACGAGCAGTACTTC. Protein product: CASSLWANYEQYF. The J gene is TRBJ2-7, the V gene TRBV11-3; no definite D call. CDR3 size: 13 residues. Germline lookup yields CDR1 SGHNT and CDR2 YENEEA. V shed 2 bases and J shed 3 bases, with 8 bases lying between them. Drawing the rest from reference TRBV11-3 and TRBJ2-7, the complete variable domain is EAGVVQSPRYKIIEKKQPVAFWCNPISGHNTLYWYLQNLGQGPELLIRYENEEAVDDSQLPKDRFSAERLKGVDSTLKIQPAELGDSAVYLCASSLWANYEQYFGPGTRLTVT.

The chain recombines TRBV30 with TRBJ2-2; D is undetermined. Germline V lookup: CDR1 GTSNPN, CDR2 SVGIG (reference sequence). Trimming took 4 bases from V and 7 from J, leaving 16 bases between them. This CDR3 is 14 amino acids long. The CDR3 here is CAWNIVRDNGELFF. The CDR3 coding sequence is TGTGCCTGGAATATCGTACGAGATAACGGGGAGCTGTTTTTT.

The sample holds many counts of this clonotype. This rearrangement joins TRBV2 to TRBJ2-1; 11 bases map to TRBD2. The CDR3 loop spans 15 amino acids. Germline CDR1 and CDR2: SNHLY and FYNNEI. J was trimmed by 7 bases and V by 6 bases; bases with no gene match: 8. CDR3 protein: CASRRSGGAVNEQFF. CDR3 DNA: TGTGCCAGCAGACGTAGCGGGGGGGCCGTGAATGAGCAGTTCTTC.

This clonotype has a single count. The V and J genes are TRBV20-1 and TRBJ2-1; TRBD1 matches 7 bases. The length of the CDR3 is 14 residues. Trimming took 5 bases from V and 4 from J; bases not matched to a gene: 8. The germline gives CDR1 DFQATT, CDR2 SNEGSKA (reference sequence). The CDR3, as DNA: TGCAGTGCTTTGACAGGGAATGCATACAATGAGCAGTTCTTC. Translating gives CSALTGNAYNEQFF.

This clonotype was picked up a small number of times. The chain joins TRBV5-1 to TRBJ1-2, with D possibly matching TRBD1 (6 bases). Trimming removed 1 base at V and 4 bases at J, with 17 bases between. The CDR3 has 16 amino acids. The germline V gene has CDR1 SGHRS and CDR2 YFSETQ. For the CDR3, the DNA is TGCGCCAGCAGCTTGCAGGCTACAGGGCCAGTCTATGGCTACACCTTC. Translating it yields CASSLQATGPVYGYTF. Full variable domain (outside the CDR3, taken from reference TRBV5-1 and TRBJ1-2): KAGVTQTPRYLIKTRGQQVTLSCSPISGHRSVSWYQQTPGQGLQFLFEYFSETQRNKGNFPGRFSGRQFSNSRSEMNVSTLELGDSALYLCASSLQATGPVYGYTFGSGTRLTVV.

This clonotype was picked up many times. This rearrangement joins TRBV7-9 to TRBJ2-3; no clear D. The CDR3 contains 15 residues. The ends were cut back, 4 bases at V and 0 bases at J, with 11 bases in the middle. CDR1 is SEHNR, CDR2 FQNEAQ, per germline (reference sequence). CDR3 nucleotides: TGTGCCAGCAGCTCTATTGACTGGAGCACAGATACGCAGTATTTT. Its translation: CASSSIDWSTDTQYF. Together with reference TRBV7-9 and TRBJ2-3, the CDR3 gives the full variable domain: DTGVSQNPRHKITKRGQNVTFRCDPISEHNRLYWYRQTLGQGPEFLTYFQNEAQLEKSRLLSDRFSAERPKGSFSTLEIQRTEQGDSAMYLCASSSIDWSTDTQYFGPGTRLTVL.

The V and J genes are TRBV15 and TRBJ2-3; 8 bases align to TRBD1. With 5 bases clipped from V and 6 bases from J, the junction kept 7 bases outside the gene matches. Germline V CDR1 and CDR2: LNHNV, YYDKDF (reference sequence). The length of the CDR3 is 14 residues. In nucleotides, the CDR3 is TGTGCCACCAGCCCCAGGGACAGGTCGGATACGCAGTATTTT. Translating it yields CATSPRDRSDTQYF.

This clonotype was detected a few times. The chain couples TRBV12-3 or TRBV12-4 to TRBJ1-4; D unresolved. The CDR3 length is 14 residues. V was cut by 5 bases and J by 9 bases, with 16 bases left in between. CDR3 residues: CASSLYPYQQKLFF. CDR3 DNA sequence: TGTGCCAGCAGTCTCTATCCCTATCAGCAAAAACTGTTTTTT.

Ten or more counts support this clonotype. The chain employs TRBV6-1 and TRBJ2-5; the match to TRBD1 covers 8 bases. The CDR3 contains 14 residues. Germline V CDR1 and CDR2: MNHNS, SASEGT. The ends lost 3 bases at V and 3 bases at J; junction bases unmatched: 3. DNA of the CDR3: TGTGCCAGCAGTGATATGGACAGGGAAGAGACCCAGTACTTC. Translating gives CASSDMDREETQYF.

Many counts were recorded for this clonotype. This rearrangement joins TRBV5-1 to TRBJ2-3, with TRBD2 matching 9 bases. The CDR3 runs 16 residues. Germline assignment: CDR1 SGHRS and CDR2 YFSETQ. V lost 1 base to trimming and J lost 0 bases; unmatched junction nucleotides: 3. CDR3 amino acids: CASSLPGTSSTDTQYF. CDR3 coding DNA: TGCGCCAGCAGCTTGCCGGGGACTAGCAGCACAGATACGCAGTATTTT.

This chain joins TRBV20-1 and TRBJ1-5; D is undetermined. Trimming pared 6 bases from V and 4 bases from J, leaving 10 bases between. Per germline, CDR1 DFQATT and CDR2 SNEGSKA (reference sequence). The CDR3 length is 12 residues. Here the CDR3 reads CSAIDTNQPQHF. The DNA for the CDR3 is TGCAGTGCCATAGACACGAATCAGCCCCAGCATTTT.

This clonotype has just a few counts. The chain has TRBV5-1 and TRBJ2-1; D may match TRBD1 or TRBD2 (5 bases each). Between the trimmed V and J ends, which lost 0 bases and 9 bases, there was a span of 19 bases. Germline CDR1 SGHRS, CDR2 YFSETQ. This CDR3 region has 16 residues. CDR3 sequence: CASSLAGAPTRREQFF. The CDR3 DNA follows: TGCGCCAGCAGCTTGGCCGGGGCTCCAACCAGGCGTGAGCAGTTCTTC.

This clonotype was found many times. J is TRBJ1-5 and V is TRBV12-3 or TRBV12-4; D gene unclear. With 5 bases removed from V and 16 bases from J, the gap between germline ends came to 18 bases. This CDR3 comprises 12 residues. In DNA, the CDR3 is TGTGCCAGCAGTCATGACCCTCAAGCAATTCATTTT. Protein product: CASSHDPQAIHF.